This T cell receptor beta chain comes out of a study of blood T cell repertoires in COVID-19. Germline values: CDR1 KGHSH, CDR2 LQKENI. Trimming stripped 1 base from V and 7 bases from J, with 17 bases between. There are 15 residues in the CDR3. The repertoire was sequenced with immunoSEQ multiplex PCR; TCRdb's copy has only in-frame clones and lacks some. The sample shows 350,000 to 550,000 clones, roughly nine tenths of them seen only once. The sequencing input was PBMCs or T cells enriched from blood (not recorded which). The chain joins TRBV18 to TRBJ2-7; D perhaps matches TRBD1 (6 bases). This TCR derives from a woman between 18 and 29 years old with acute COVID-19. The CDR3 sequence: CASSPQSRGEREQYF. The DNA of the CDR3 is TGTGCCAGCTCACCACAATCCAGGGGAGAAAGAGAGCAGTACTTC.